Presented here are 21 T cell receptor beta chains from one specimen sequenced in a study of T cells after yellow fever vaccination. One entry per CDR3 protein, called by TCRdb with MiXCR from the 5' RACE reads. The data contain some 560,000 distinct CDR3 sequences, about 19% of them singletons. The sample in question was PBMCs, obtained 15 days after the yellow fever booster vaccination. All receptors derive from a man under 40 who received the YFV17D yellow fever vaccine.

This chain joins TRBV25-1 and TRBJ2-7; 9 bases agree with TRBD1. The germline CDR1 and CDR2 sequences are MGHDK and SYGVNS. This CDR3 region has 16 residues. Losses at the gene ends were 3 bases for V and 4 bases for J; bases not matched to a gene: 10. The CDR3 DNA reads TGTGCCAGCAGTGAGGTCGGGACAGGGAGTCCTTACGAGCAGTACTTC. Amino acids: CASSEVGTGSPYEQYF.

This rearrangement joins TRBV20-1 to TRBJ2-1; 8 nucleotides agree with TRBD2. The CDR3 is 16 amino acids. The germline V gene has CDR1 DFQATT and CDR2 SNEGSKA (reference sequence). V gave up 0 bases and J gave up 2 bases; unmatched junction bases: 6. The CDR3 DNA is TGCAGTGCTAGAGATCTTGCTAGCGGGCCCTACAATGAGCAGTTCTTC. It specifies CSARDLASGPYNEQFF.

The chain is built from TRBV19 and TRBJ2-7, with unresolved D. V lost 4 bases and J 2 bases, leaving 9 bases between the germline ends. Germline CDR1 is LNHDA and CDR2 is SQIVND (reference sequence). This CDR3 region has 13 residues. The CDR3 reads CASSRGATYEQYF. In DNA form, the CDR3 reads TGTGCCAGTAGTAGGGGTGCTACCTACGAGCAGTACTTC. Filled out from reference TRBV19 and TRBJ2-7, the complete variable domain reads DGGITQSPKYLFRKEGQNVTLSCEQNLNHDAMYWYRQDPGQGLRLIYYSQIVNDFQKGDIAEGYSVSREKKESFPLTVTSAQKNPTAFYLCASSRGATYEQYFGPGTRLTVT.

This CDR3 reads CATKGWAGSGETQYF. The CDR3 DNA sequence: TGTGCCACCAAGGGGTGGGCAGGGTCGGGTGAGACCCAGTACTTC. V and J are TRBV15 and TRBJ2-5; TRBD1 is a possible D gene (5 bases). This CDR3 spans 15 amino acids. The germline V gene has CDR1 LNHNV and CDR2 YYDKDF (reference sequence). Between the trimmed V and J ends, which lost 7 bases and 5 bases, there was a span of 20 bases.

The rearrangement joins TRBV6-2 or TRBV6-3 to TRBJ1-5; the D gene is possibly TRBD1 (5 bases). The CDR3 extends over 14 amino acids. Trimming removed 4 bases at V and 5 bases at J, with 12 bases between. From germline, CDR1 is MNHEY and CDR2 SVGEGT. This CDR3 reads CASSSTDTYQPQHF. CDR3 nucleotide sequence: TGTGCCAGCAGTTCCACGGACACCTATCAGCCCCAGCATTTT.

This clonotype has more than one count but fewer than ten. The CDR3 nucleotides read TGTGCCAGCAGTAAACTAGCAGCTAGCACAGATACGCAGTATTTT. It specifies CASSKLAASTDTQYF. This rearrangement joins TRBV6-1 to TRBJ2-3, with TRBD2 as a possible D gene (6 bases). The germline gives CDR1 MNHNS, CDR2 SASEGT. Trimming pared 5 bases from V and 0 bases from J, leaving 12 bases between. This CDR3 comprises 15 residues.

This clonotype was counted between two and nine times. The chain has TRBV7-2 and TRBJ1-4; the D is unclear. The germline V and J ends were trimmed by 4 bases and 4 bases, with 4 bases remaining between them. This CDR3 is built from 12 residues. The V gene's germline CDR1 is SGHTA and CDR2 FQGNSA. DNA for the CDR3: TGTGCCAGCAGCTCGTTTAATGAAAAACTGTTTTTT. Its protein is CASSSFNEKLFF.

This clonotype has a handful of counts. This chain connects TRBV5-1 to TRBJ2-1; 7 bases match TRBD2. The CDR3 spans 14 residues. Looked up from germline, CDR1 is SGHRS and CDR2 is YFSETQ. V dropped 3 bases and J dropped 6; count of bases not matched to a gene: 6. DNA of the CDR3: TGCGCCAGCAGCTCTAAACTAGCGTCCAATGAGCAGTTCTTC. This encodes CASSSKLASNEQFF.

This clonotype has just a few counts. The chain links TRBV6-6 to TRBJ1-1; D gene unclear. Germline CDR1 MNHNY, CDR2 SVGAGI (reference sequence). The germline V and J ends were trimmed by 5 bases and 5 bases, with 9 bases remaining between them. This CDR3 comprises 12 residues. The chain's CDR3 is CASSQEVTEAFF. CDR3 DNA: TGTGCCAGCAGTCAAGAGGTAACTGAAGCTTTCTTT.

This clonotype has only a few counts. This rearrangement joins TRBV11-2 to TRBJ2-5; D is unclear. V dropped 4 bases and J dropped 5 bases, with 11 bases sitting between them. Germline V gene data show CDR1 as SGHAT and CDR2 as FQNNGV. This CDR3 spans 13 amino acids. CDR3 sequence reads: CASSSGVFETQYF. The CDR3 bases are TGTGCCAGCAGCTCCGGTGTGTTCGAGACCCAGTACTTC.

The J gene is TRBJ2-7, the V gene TRBV7-6, with D perhaps TRBD2 (7 bases). V was cut by 11 bases and J by 0 bases, with 17 bases left in between. The CDR3 covers 14 residues. CDR1 and CDR2 (germline): SGHVS, FNYEAQ. DNA for the CDR3: TGTGCCGTGGGAGGGGGGGCTCACTCCTACGAGCAGTACTTC. The encoded protein is CAVGGGAHSYEQYF.

The V gene is TRBV7-9, the J gene TRBJ2-3; D not certain. The CDR3 sequence is 12 residues long. V was trimmed by 11 bases and J by 0 bases, leaving 9 bases between them. Per the germline V gene, CDR1 is SEHNR and CDR2 is FQNEAQ (reference sequence). CDR3 region: CALSASTDTQYF. In DNA, the CDR3 is TGTGCCTTGAGCGCTAGCACAGATACGCAGTATTTT.

V is TRBV7-9 and J is TRBJ2-7, with D possibly TRBD1 on 6 matching bases. The germline gives CDR1 SEHNR, CDR2 FQNEAQ (reference sequence). The CDR3 is 16 residues long. V gave up 5 bases and J gave up 7 bases, with 24 bases separating them. The CDR3: CASSPTAGRGLFEQYF. CDR3 in DNA: TGTGCCAGCAGCCCCACAGCCGGCAGGGGCCTTTTTGAGCAGTACTTC.

This clonotype showed up just a few times. The chain couples TRBV5-6 to TRBJ2-6, with D tentatively TRBD1 (5 bases). This CDR3 contains 17 residues. Trimming removed 2 bases from V and 0 bases from J, with 12 bases in between. Per germline, CDR1 SGHDT and CDR2 YYEEEE. CDR3 protein: CASSFLIQVSGANVLTF. CDR3 nucleotide sequence: TGTGCCAGCAGCTTTCTTATACAGGTCTCTGGGGCCAACGTCCTGACTTTC.

This clonotype was seen more than once but under ten times. V is TRBV20-1 and J is TRBJ1-2, with no clear D. The CDR3 length is 12 residues. Germline V gene sequence: CDR1 DFQATT, CDR2 SNEGSKA (reference sequence). Deletions cut 6 bases from V and 7 bases from J, with 15 bases between. DNA for the CDR3: TGCAGTGCCCCGGAGTTAGCCGGTGGCTACACCTTC. Residues: CSAPELAGGYTF.

This clonotype turned up a few times. The chain joins TRBV2 to TRBJ1-2; TRBD1 is a possible D gene (5 bases). The germline gives CDR1 SNHLY, CDR2 FYNNEI. The CDR3 is 11 residues long. Deletions cut 7 bases from V and 9 bases from J, with 12 bases between. The CDR3 sequence is CASMGGISYTF. Here the CDR3 DNA reads TGTGCCAGCATGGGGGGTATAAGCTACACCTTC.

V gene TRBV20-1 combines with J gene TRBJ2-7, with D perhaps TRBD2 (5 bases). This CDR3 is built from 14 residues. Germline V gene lookup returns CDR1 DFQATT and CDR2 SNEGSKA (reference sequence). V lost 4 bases, J lost 5 bases, and 18 bases lay in between. The CDR3 DNA reads as TGCAGTGCTATGGCGGGTGGGCCCTTGGACGAGCAGTACTTC. Translating it yields CSAMAGGPLDEQYF.

This clonotype was seen repeatedly, ten times or more. The chain has TRBV20-1 and TRBJ1-3; perhaps TRBD1 as D (6 bases). The germline gives CDR1 DFQATT, CDR2 SNEGSKA (reference sequence). This CDR3 contains 15 residues. Between the trimmed V and J ends, which lost 5 bases and 11 bases, there was a span of 25 bases. Here the CDR3 DNA reads TGCAGTGCTCTAAGGGGGGCATTAGAAGGGGACGCCATATATTTT. Protein: CSALRGALEGDAIYF.

This clonotype occurred a few times. The chain is built from TRBV9 and TRBJ2-6, with no clear D. The germline V and J ends were trimmed by 1 base and 0 bases, with 17 bases remaining between them. The CDR3 is 19 amino acids. From germline, CDR1 is SGDLS and CDR2 YYNGEE. DNA for the CDR3: TGTGCCAGCAGCGTATTTTTTTCAAGGACCTTCTCTGGGGCCAACGTCCTGACTTTC. Protein: CASSVFFSRTFSGANVLTF.

V is TRBV9 and J is TRBJ2-1; D gene uncertain. The CDR3 totals 16 residues. The V gene lost 3 bases and the J gene lost 7 bases, with 20 bases spanning the gap. In germline, CDR1 is SGDLS, CDR2 YYNGEE. CDR3 residues: CASSARLSLGFNEQFF. The CDR3 DNA reads TGTGCCAGCAGCGCGAGACTCTCATTGGGGTTTAATGAGCAGTTCTTC.

The sample holds many counts of this clonotype. The CDR3 sequence: CSASAPAVSTDTQYF. The CDR3 coding sequence is TGCAGTGCTAGTGCGCCAGCCGTTAGCACAGATACGCAGTATTTT. V is TRBV20-1 and J is TRBJ2-3; no firm D call. Germline CDR1 is DFQATT and CDR2 is SNEGSKA (reference sequence). There are 15 residues in the CDR3. V was clipped by 3 bases and J by 0 bases, with 13 bases between them.